This T cell receptor (beta chain) came from a study of OX40 agonist ivuxolimab in advanced cancers. Using immunoSEQ multiplex PCR, the repertoire was profiled, and TCRdb retains in-frame clones only, with some absent. The sample lists roughly 66,000 clones, under 85% occurring once. The CDR3 extends over 16 amino acids. Germline CDR1 LGHNA, CDR2 YNFKEQ. Trimming stripped 0 bases from V and 0 bases from J, with 9 bases between. The chain is built from TRBV4-2 and TRBJ2-1, with D hard to call. Sample: CD4+ or CD8+ T cells sorted from blood, taken in a trial of the OX40 agonist ivuxolimab. This TCR derives from an adult with an advanced solid tumor such as melanoma, head and neck, liver or kidney cancer. Written as DNA, the CDR3 is TGTGCCAGCAGCCAAGAAGGGCGGAGCTCCTACAATGAGCAGTTCTTC. Amino acid sequence: CASSQEGRSSYNEQFF.